This TCR beta chain was obtained from a study of T cells in Graves' hyperthyroidism and ophthalmopathy. Study background: It was at initial diagnosis, before any treatment, that peripheral blood was collected.

The CDR3 is made up of 15 amino acids. J gave up 5 bases and V 6 bases, and 5 bases lay outside the gene matches. Germline-derived CDR1 and CDR2 are MNHEY and SMNVEV (reference sequence). TCR beta CDR3 regions were amplified from RNA. The TCR CDR3 was amplified in a first-round RT-PCR using the HTBI primer set. Via MiXCR, TCRdb re-called the multiplex PCR reads, giving one row per CDR3 protein. Of about 320,000 distinct CDR3 sequences in the sample, around 16% were seen once. Exclusion of a patient resulted from uncontrolled infection, other autoimmune disease, pregnancy or lactation. Together with thyroid ultrasound, orbital computed tomography, serum thyroxine and TRAb, clinical symptoms were used for diagnoses.

The sequence was collected from a man between 25 and 39 years old with Graves' hyperthyroidism. This rearrangement joins TRBV27 to TRBJ2-2; 11 positions agree with TRBD2. Specimen: blood. CDR3 sequence (DNA): TGTGCCAGCAGAAAGGGGACTAGCGGAACCGGGGAGCTGTTTTTT. This codes for CASRKGTSGTGELFF.